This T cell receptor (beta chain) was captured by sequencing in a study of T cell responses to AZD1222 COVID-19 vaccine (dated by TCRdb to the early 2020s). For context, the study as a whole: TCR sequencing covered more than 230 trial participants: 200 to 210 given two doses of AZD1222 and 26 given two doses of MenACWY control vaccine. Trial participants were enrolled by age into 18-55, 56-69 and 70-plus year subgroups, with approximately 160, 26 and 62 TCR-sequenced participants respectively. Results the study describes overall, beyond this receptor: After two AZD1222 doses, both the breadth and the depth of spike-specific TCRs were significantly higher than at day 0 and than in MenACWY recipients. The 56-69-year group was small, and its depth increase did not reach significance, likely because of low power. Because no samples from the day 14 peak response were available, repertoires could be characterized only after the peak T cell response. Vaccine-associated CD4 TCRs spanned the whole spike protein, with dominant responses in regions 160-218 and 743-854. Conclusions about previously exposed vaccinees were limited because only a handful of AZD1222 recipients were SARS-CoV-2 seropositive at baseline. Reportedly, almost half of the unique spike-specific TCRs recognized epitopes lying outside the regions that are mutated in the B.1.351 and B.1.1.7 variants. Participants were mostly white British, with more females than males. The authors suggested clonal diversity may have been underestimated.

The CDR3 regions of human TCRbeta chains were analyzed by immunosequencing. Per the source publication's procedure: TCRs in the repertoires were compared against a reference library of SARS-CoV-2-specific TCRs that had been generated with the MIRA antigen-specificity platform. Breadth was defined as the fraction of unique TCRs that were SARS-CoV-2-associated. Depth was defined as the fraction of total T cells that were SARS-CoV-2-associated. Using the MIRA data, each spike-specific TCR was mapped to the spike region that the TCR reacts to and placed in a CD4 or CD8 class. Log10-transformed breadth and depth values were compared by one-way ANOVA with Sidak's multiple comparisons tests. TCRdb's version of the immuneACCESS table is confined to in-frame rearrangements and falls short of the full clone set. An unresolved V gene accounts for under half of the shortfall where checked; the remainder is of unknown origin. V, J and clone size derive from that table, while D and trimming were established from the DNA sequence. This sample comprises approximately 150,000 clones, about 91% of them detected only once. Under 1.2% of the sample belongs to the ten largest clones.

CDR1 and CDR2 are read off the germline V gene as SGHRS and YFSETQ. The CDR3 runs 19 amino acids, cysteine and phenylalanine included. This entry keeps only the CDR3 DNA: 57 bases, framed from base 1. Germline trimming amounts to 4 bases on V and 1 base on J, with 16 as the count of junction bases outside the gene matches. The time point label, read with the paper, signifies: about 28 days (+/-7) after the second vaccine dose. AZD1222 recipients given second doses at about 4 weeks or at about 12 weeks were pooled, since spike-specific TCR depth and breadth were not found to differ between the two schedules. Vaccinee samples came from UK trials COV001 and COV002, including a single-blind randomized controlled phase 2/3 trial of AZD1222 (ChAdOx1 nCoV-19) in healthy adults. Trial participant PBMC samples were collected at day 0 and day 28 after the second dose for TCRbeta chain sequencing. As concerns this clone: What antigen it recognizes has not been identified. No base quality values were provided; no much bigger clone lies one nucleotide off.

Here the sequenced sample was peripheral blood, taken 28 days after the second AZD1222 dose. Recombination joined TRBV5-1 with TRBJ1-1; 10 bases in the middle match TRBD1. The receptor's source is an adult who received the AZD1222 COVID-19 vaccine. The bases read TGCGCCAGCAGCCTCGACAGGGGGCGCGGAATCATGAGGAACACTGAAGCTTTCTTT. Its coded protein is CASSLDRGRGIMRNTEAFF.